This T cell receptor (beta chain) originates from a study of technical replicates of blood from several donors (dated by TCRdb to about 2017). On this clone itself: Its antigen specificity is not known. Base qualities are not recorded, but no much larger clone differs from it by a single base.

V is shortened by 0 bases, J by 2 bases, and the region joining them spans 12 bases. Taken from the germline V gene, the CDR1 and CDR2 loops are SGDLS and YYNGEE. Including the terminal cysteine and phenylalanine, the CDR3 comprises 15 residues. Only the CDR3 region is kept as DNA, spanning 45 bases read in frame from base 1. The library was generated by the immunoSEQ multiplex PCR assay. TCRdb's version of the immuneACCESS table is confined to in-frame rearrangements and falls short of the full clone set. An unresolved V gene accounts for under half of the shortfall where checked; the remainder is of unknown origin. The sample yields 11,000 to 15,000 clones; approximately 80% were counted once. The top ten hold roughly 13% of the sample.

The V gene is TRBV9 and the J gene is TRBJ2-7; no D gene call is confident. The sequenced sample was PBMCs. The sequence was obtained from a human donor in good health. The CDR3 sequence is CASSVDPALTYEQYF. Here is the DNA: TGTGCCAGCAGCGTAGACCCAGCGTTGACCTACGAGCAGTACTTC.